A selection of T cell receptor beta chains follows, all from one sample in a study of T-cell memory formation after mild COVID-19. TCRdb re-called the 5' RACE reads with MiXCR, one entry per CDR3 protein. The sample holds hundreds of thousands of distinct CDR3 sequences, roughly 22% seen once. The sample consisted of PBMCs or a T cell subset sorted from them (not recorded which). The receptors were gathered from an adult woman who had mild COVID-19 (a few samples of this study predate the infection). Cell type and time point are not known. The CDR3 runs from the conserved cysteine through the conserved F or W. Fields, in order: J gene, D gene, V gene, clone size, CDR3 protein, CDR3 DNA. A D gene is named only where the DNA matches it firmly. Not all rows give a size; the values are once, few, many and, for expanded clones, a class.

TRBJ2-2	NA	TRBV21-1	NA	CASSNQAGWRTGELFF	TGTGCCAGCAGCAACCAGGCGGGGTGGCGCACCGGGGAGCTGTTTTTT
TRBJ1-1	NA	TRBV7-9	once	CASTNPAGGLTEAFF	TGTGCCAGCACCAACCCCGCGGGGGGTTTGACTGAAGCTTTCTTT
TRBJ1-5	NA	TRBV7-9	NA	CASRTDSPNQPQHF	TGTGCCAGCAGAACAGACAGTCCCAATCAGCCCCAGCATTTT
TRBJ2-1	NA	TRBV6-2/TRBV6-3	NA	CASSYRRGQNEQFF	TGTGCCAGCAGTTACAGGCGGGGGCAGAATGAGCAGTTCTTC
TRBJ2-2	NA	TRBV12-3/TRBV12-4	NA	CASSLPQGRGTGELFF	TGTGCCAGCAGTTTACCACAGGGGCGGGGGACCGGGGAGCTGTTTTTT
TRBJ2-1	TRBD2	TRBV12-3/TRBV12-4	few	CASSPPGLAIGNEQFF	TGTGCCAGCAGTCCACCGGGACTAGCGATCGGCAATGAGCAGTTCTTC
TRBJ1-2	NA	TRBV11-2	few	CASSSRVYGYTF	TGTGCCAGCAGCTCAAGGGTCTATGGCTACACCTTC
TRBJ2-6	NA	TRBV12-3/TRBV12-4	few	CASSLGAGYSGANVLTF	TGTGCCAGCAGTTTAGGGGCCGGTTACTCTGGGGCCAACGTCCTGACTTTC
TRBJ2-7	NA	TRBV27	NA	CASSPLTSYEQYF	TGTGCCAGCAGCCCGCTAACTTCCTACGAGCAGTACTTC
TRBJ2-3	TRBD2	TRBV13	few	CASSLRGLATPGVNTQYF	TGTGCCAGCAGCCTTCGGGGACTAGCTACTCCTGGGGTGAATACGCAGTATTTT
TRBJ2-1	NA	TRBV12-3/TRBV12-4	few	CASSFGWSDEQFF	TGTGCCAGCAGTTTCGGTTGGTCCGATGAGCAGTTCTTC
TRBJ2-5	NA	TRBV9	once	CASSERPGESQETQYF	TGTGCCAGCAGCGAGAGGCCAGGGGAATCTCAAGAGACCCAGTACTTC
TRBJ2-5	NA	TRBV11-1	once	CASSLGGSTRLQETQYF	TGTGCCAGCAGCCTGGGGGGATCGACTAGACTCCAAGAGACCCAGTACTTC
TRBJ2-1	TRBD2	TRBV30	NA	CATERGGPYNEQFF	TGTGCCACCGAGCGGGGGGGCCCCTACAATGAGCAGTTCTTC
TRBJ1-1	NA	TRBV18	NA	CASSPRVSSTEAFF	TGTGCCAGCTCACCGAGAGTTTCAAGCACTGAAGCTTTCTTT
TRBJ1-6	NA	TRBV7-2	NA	CASSPGIYNSPLHF	TGTGCCAGCAGCCCCGGGATCTATAATTCACCCCTCCACTTT
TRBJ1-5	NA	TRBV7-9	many	CASSLGGFDQPQHF	TGTGCCAGCAGCTTAGGGGGCTTTGATCAGCCCCAGCATTTT
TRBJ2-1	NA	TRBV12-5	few	CASGLYPGASWDEQFF	TGTGCTAGTGGTTTGTACCCAGGGGCTAGCTGGGATGAGCAGTTCTTC
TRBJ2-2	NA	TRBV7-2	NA	CASSLTSFSAGELFF	TGTGCCAGCAGCTTGACTAGTTTCTCCGCCGGGGAGCTGTTTTTT
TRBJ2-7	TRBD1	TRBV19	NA	CASGDRGTDYEQYF	TGTGCCAGTGGCGACAGGGGTACCGATTACGAGCAGTACTTC
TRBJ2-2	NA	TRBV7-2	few	CASSLDPTRSKLFF	TGTGCCAGCAGCTTAGACCCCACTAGGTCGAAGCTGTTTTTT
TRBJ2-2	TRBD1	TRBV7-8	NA	CASCPRDRVGTGELFF	TGTGCCAGCTGCCCTCGGGACAGGGTCGGGACCGGGGAGCTGTTTTTT
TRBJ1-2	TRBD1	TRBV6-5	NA	CASTGQENYGYTF	TGTGCCAGCACCGGACAGGAAAACTATGGCTACACCTTC
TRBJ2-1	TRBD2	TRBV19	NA	CASMAGVVYEQFF	TGTGCCAGTATGGCGGGAGTGGTTTATGAGCAGTTCTTC
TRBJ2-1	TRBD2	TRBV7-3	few	CASSFYSGGAKNEQFF	TGTGCCAGCAGCTTTTATAGCGGGGGGGCAAAAAATGAGCAGTTCTTC
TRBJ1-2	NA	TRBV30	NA	CAWTPDSFYGYTF	TGTGCCTGGACACCGGATTCCTTCTATGGCTACACCTTC
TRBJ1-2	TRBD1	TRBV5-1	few	CASSTGQGSVYGYTF	TGCGCCAGCAGCACGGGACAGGGGAGTGTGTATGGCTACACCTTC
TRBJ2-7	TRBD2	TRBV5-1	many	CASSFVGTSDFEQYF	TGCGCCAGCAGCTTTGTTGGGACTAGCGATTTCGAGCAGTACTTC
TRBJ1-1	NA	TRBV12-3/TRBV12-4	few	CASSLESRVAFF	TGTGCCAGCAGTTTAGAGTCTAGGGTCGCTTTCTTT
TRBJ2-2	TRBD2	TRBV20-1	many	CSARDGAGVGGELFF	TGCAGTGCTAGGGACGGAGCGGGAGTAGGCGGGGAGCTGTTTTTT
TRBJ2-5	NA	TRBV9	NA	CASSPRQGGETQYF	TGTGCCAGCAGCCCCCGACAGGGAGGGGAGACCCAGTACTTC
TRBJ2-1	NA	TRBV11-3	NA	CASSSIGRANNEQFF	TGTGCCAGCAGCTCCATAGGGCGGGCGAACAATGAGCAGTTCTTC
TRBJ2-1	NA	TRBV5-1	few	CASSITGFGEQFF	TGCGCCAGCAGCATTACAGGGTTCGGTGAGCAGTTCTTC
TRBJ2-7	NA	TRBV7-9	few	CASSLIGGEQYF	TGTGCCAGCAGCTTAATAGGTGGAGAGCAGTACTTC
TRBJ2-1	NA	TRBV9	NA	CASSVPGPLGGEQFF	TGTGCCAGCAGCGTACCGGGACCTCTAGGGGGTGAGCAGTTCTTC
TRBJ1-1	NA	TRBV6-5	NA	CASSYGGGDTEAFF	TGTGCCAGCAGTTACGGTGGGGGCGACACTGAAGCTTTCTTT
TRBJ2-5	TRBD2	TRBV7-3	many	CASSLRSGGPSETQYF	TGTGCCAGCAGCTTACGGTCGGGAGGGCCGTCAGAGACCCAGTACTTC
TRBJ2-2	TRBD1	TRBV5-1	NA	CASSPRQGSTGELFF	TGCGCCAGCAGCCCCAGACAGGGGAGCACCGGGGAGCTGTTTTTT
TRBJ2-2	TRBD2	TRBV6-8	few	CASSYPWTSGGELFF	TGTGCCAGCAGTTACCCCTGGACTAGCGGCGGGGAGCTGTTTTTT
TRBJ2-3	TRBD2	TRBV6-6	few	CASRLAADTQYF	TGTGCCAGCCGACTAGCGGCAGATACGCAGTATTTT
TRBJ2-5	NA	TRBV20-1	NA	CSAQGLARQETQYF	TGCAGTGCTCAAGGGCTAGCGAGGCAAGAGACCCAGTACTTC
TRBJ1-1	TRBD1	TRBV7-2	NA	CASSKQGGNSEAFF	TGTGCCAGCAGCAAACAGGGGGGGAACTCTGAAGCTTTCTTT
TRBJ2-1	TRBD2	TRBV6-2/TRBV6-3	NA	CASRPRPFSGRGNEQFF	TGTGCCAGCAGACCTCGACCTTTTAGCGGGAGGGGCAATGAGCAGTTCTTC